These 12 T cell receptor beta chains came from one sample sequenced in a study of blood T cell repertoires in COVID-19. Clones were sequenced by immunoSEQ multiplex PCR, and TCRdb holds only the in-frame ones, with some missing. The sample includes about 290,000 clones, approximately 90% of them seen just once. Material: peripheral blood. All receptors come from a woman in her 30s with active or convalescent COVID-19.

DNA for the CDR3: TGTGCCAGTAGCCCATCTAGACAGGGGGCGACCGGGGAGCTGTTTTTT. Translated: CASSPSRQGATGELFF. The V and J genes are TRBV19 and TRBJ2-2, with 10 nucleotides matching TRBD1. This CDR3 comprises 16 residues. CDR1 LNHDA and CDR2 SQIVND come from the germline V gene (reference sequence). Trimming at V came to 6 bases and at J to 5 bases, leaving 9 bases not matched to a gene.

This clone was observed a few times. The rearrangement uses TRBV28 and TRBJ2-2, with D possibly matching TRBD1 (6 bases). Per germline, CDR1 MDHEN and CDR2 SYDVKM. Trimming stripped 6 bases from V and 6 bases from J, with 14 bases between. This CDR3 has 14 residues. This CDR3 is CASRPPGDAGELFF. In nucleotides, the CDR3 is TGTGCCAGCAGGCCCCCAGGGGACGCCGGGGAGCTGTTTTTT.

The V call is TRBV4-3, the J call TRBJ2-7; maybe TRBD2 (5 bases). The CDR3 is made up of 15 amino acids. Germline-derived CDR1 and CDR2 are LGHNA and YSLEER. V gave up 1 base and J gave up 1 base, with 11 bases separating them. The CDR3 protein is CASSQGGQPSYEQYF. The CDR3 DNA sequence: TGCGCCAGCAGCCAAGGAGGGCAGCCTTCCTACGAGCAGTACTTC.

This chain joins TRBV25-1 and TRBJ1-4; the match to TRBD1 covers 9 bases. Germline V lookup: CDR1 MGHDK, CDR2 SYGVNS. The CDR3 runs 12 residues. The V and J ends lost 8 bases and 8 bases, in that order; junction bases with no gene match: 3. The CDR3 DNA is TGTGCCAGCCGGGACAGGGAAGAAAAACTGTTTTTT. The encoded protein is CASRDREEKLFF.

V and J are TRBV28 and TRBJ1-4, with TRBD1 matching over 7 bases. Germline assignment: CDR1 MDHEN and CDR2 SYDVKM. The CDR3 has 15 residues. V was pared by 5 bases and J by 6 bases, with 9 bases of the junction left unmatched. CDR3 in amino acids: CASSPPTGRYEKLFF. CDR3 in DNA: TGTGCCAGCAGTCCCCCGACAGGGAGGTATGAAAAACTGTTTTTT. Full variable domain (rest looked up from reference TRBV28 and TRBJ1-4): DVKVTQSSRYLVKRTGEKVFLECVQDMDHENMFWYRQDPGLGLRLIYFSYDVKMKEKGDIPEGYSVSREKKERFSLILESASTNQTSMYLCASSPPTGRYEKLFFGSGTQLSVL.

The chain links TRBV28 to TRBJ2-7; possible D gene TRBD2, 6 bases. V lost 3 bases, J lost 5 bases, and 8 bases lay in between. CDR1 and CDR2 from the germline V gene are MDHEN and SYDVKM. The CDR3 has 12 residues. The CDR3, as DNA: TGTGCCAGCAGTTTGGAGGGCAACGAGCAGTACTTC. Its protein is CASSLEGNEQYF.

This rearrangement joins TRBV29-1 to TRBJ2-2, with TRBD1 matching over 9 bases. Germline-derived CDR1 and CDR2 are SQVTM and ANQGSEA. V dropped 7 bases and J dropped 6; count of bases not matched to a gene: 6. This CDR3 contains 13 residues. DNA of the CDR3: TGCAGCGCCGGGACAGGGAGTGCCGGGGAGCTGTTTTTT. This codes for CSAGTGSAGELFF.

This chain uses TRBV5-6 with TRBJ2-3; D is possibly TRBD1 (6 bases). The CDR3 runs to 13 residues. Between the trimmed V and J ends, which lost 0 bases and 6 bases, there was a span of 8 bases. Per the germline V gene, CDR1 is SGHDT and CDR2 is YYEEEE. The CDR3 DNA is TGTGCCAGCAGCTTGGGACAGGAGGATACGCAGTATTTT. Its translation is CASSLGQEDTQYF.

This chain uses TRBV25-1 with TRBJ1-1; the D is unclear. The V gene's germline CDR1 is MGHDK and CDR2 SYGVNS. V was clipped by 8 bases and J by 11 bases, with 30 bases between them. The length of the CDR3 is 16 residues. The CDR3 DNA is TGTGCCAGCGAGGGTGAGGGAGGAACCCGCGCTAGGCGGGCTTTCTTT. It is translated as CASEGEGGTRARRAFF. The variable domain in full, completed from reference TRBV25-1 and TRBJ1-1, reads EADIYQTPRYLVIGTGKKITLECSQTMGHDKMYWYQQDPGMELHLIHYSYGVNSTEKGDLSSESTVSRIRTEHFPLTLESARPSHTSQYLCASEGEGGTRARRAFFGQGTRLTVV.

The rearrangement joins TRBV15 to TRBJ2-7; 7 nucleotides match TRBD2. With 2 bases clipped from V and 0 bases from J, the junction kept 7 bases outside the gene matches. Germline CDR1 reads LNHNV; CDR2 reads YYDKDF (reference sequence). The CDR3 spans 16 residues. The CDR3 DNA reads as TGTGCCACCAGCAGAAGCGCGCGGGGGTACTCCTACGAGCAGTACTTC. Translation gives CATSRSARGYSYEQYF.

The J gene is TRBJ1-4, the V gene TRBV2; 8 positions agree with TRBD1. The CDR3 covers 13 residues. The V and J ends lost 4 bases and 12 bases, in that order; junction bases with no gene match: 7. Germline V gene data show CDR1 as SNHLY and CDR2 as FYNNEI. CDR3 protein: CASSAWTGTELFF. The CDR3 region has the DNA TGTGCCAGCAGTGCCTGGACAGGGACGGAACTGTTTTTT. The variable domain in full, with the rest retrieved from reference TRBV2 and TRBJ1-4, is EPEVTQTPSHQVTQMGQEVILRCVPISNHLYFYWYRQILGQKVEFLVSFYNNEISEKSEIFDDQFSVERPDGSNFTLKIRSTKLEDSAMYFCASSAWTGTELFFGSGTQLSVL.

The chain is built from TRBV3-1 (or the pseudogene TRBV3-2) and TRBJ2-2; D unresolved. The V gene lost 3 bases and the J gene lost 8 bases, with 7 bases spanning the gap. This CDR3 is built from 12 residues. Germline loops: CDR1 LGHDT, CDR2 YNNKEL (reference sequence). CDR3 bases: TGTGCCAGCAGCCACCACAGTGGGGAGCTGTTTTTT. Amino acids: CASSHHSGELFF.